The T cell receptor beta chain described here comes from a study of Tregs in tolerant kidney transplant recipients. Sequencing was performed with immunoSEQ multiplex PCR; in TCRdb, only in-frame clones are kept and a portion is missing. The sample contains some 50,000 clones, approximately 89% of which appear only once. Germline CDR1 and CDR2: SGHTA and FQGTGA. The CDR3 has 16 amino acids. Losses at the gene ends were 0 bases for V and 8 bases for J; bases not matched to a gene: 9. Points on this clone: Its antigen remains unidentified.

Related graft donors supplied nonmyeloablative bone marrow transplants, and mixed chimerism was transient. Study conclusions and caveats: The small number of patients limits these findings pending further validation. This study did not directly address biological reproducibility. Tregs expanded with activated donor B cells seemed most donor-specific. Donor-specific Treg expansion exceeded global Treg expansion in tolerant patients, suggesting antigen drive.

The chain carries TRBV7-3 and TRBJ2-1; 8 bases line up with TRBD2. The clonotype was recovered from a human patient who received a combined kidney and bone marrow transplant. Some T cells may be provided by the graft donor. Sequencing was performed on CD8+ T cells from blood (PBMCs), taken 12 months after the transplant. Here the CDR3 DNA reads TGTGCCAGCAGCTTAACGGGCAGCGGGAGAAGAGATGAGCAGTTCTTC. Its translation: CASSLTGSGRRDEQFF.